These 6 T cell receptor beta chains came from one sample sequenced in a study of regulatory T cells in long-lasting Graves disease. Time point specified: newly diagnosed GD, antithyroid drugs for less than 3 months. Researchers made the TCR library from RNA that was extracted from PBMCs. According to the study, TCR beta libraries were built with iRepertoire HTBI primers and CDR3-region Arm-PCR. In TCRdb, the multiplex PCR reads were re-called with MiXCR into one record per CDR3 protein. The data contain 400,000 to 500,000 distinct CDR3 sequences, less than 15% of them singletons. Separately, the same data were catalogued under a study of T cells in Graves' hyperthyroidism and ophthalmopathy.

Sample: peripheral blood mononuclear cells (PBMCs), taken at new diagnosis, from a patient treated with antithyroid drugs. The origin of the receptors is a woman between 50 and 59 years old with Graves disease.

This clonotype was seen many times. This chain links TRBV18 with TRBJ1-6; a possible D gene is TRBD1 (5 bases). The CDR3 is 14 residues long. The germline V and J ends were trimmed by 2 bases and 7 bases, with 9 bases remaining between them. Per germline, CDR1 KGHSH and CDR2 LQKENI. The CDR3 reads CASSPDRDNSPLHF. The DNA of the CDR3 is TGTGCCAGCTCACCAGACCGGGACAATTCACCCCTCCACTTT.

This clonotype was counted at least ten times. This chain links TRBV27 with TRBJ1-5, with TRBD1 matching 10 bases. This CDR3 has 18 residues. V lost 0 bases to trimming and J lost 5 bases; unmatched junction nucleotides: 10. Germline V gene data show CDR1 as MNHEY and CDR2 as SMNVEV (reference sequence). This CDR3 is CASSLSPPGTGVDQPQHF. For the CDR3, the DNA is TGTGCCAGCAGTTTATCCCCTCCCGGGACAGGGGTAGATCAGCCCCAGCATTTT.

This clonotype was counted between two and nine times. Written as DNA, the CDR3 is TGCGCCAGCAGCCCCGTCGAAGTGTCCCCAGATACGCAGTATTTT. Translation gives CASSPVEVSPDTQYF. The chain recombines TRBV5-1 with TRBJ2-3, with no clear D. The germline CDR1 and CDR2 sequences are SGHRS and YFSETQ. Trimming took 4 bases from V and 4 from J, leaving 16 bases between them. The CDR3 has 15 amino acids.

This clonotype was observed at least ten times. The rearrangement links TRBV10-3 to TRBJ2-7, with D tentatively TRBD1 (6 bases). This CDR3 spans 15 amino acids. Germline CDR1 ENHRY, CDR2 SYGVKD. The ends were cut back, 4 bases at V and 2 bases at J, with 15 bases in the middle. The CDR3 region is CAISGSDRSTYEQYF. The CDR3 nucleotides are TGTGCCATCAGTGGGTCAGACAGGTCAACCTACGAGCAGTACTTC.

A few counts support this clonotype. V is TRBV7-2 and J is TRBJ2-5, with D unclear. The V and J ends lost 0 bases and 7 bases respectively, with 3 bases between them. This CDR3 has 11 residues. Germline CDR1 reads SGHTA; CDR2 reads FQGNSA. The CDR3: CASSLAVTQYF. The CDR3 DNA is TGTGCCAGCAGCTTAGCCGTGACCCAGTACTTC.

At least ten counts were recorded for this clonotype. This chain uses TRBV5-5 with TRBJ1-5; D is perhaps TRBD1 (6 bases). V lost 2 bases to trimming and J lost 4 bases, with 13 bases between them. The length of the CDR3 is 15 residues. The germline CDR1 and CDR2 sequences are SGHKS and YYEKEE (reference sequence). DNA for the CDR3: TGTGCCAGCAGCTTACAGGGAGGGGATAATCAGCCCCAGCATTTT. This sequence encodes CASSLQGGDNQPQHF.